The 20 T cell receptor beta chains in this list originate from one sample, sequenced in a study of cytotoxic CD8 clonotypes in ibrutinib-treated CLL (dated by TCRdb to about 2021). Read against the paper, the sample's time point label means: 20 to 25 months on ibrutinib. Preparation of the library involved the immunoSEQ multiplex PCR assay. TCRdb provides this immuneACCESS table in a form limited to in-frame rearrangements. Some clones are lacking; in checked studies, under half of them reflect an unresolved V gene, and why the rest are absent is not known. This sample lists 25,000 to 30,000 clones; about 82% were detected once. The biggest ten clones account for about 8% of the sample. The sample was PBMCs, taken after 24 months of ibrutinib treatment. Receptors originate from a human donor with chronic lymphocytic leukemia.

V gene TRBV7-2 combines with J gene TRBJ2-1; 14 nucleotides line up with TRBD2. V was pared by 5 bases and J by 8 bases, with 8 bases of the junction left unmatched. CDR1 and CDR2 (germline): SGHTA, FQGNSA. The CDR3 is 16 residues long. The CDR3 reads CASSTLTSGGVYEQFF. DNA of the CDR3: TGTGCCAGCAGCACGTTGACTAGCGGGGGGGTGTATGAGCAGTTCTTC.

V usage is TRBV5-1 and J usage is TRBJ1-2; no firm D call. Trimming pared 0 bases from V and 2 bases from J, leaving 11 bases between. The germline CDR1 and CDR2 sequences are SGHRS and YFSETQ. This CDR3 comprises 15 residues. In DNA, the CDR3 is TGCGCCAGCAGCTTGGATCTAGTGTCAAACTATGGCTACACCTTC. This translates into CASSLDLVSNYGYTF.

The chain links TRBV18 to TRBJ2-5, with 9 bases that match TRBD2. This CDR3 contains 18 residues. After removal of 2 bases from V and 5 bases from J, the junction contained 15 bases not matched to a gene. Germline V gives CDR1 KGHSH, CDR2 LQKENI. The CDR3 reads CASSPGALGGGARETQYF. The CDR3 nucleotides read TGTGCCAGCTCACCAGGGGCGCTCGGCGGGGGGGCCCGGGAGACCCAGTACTTC.

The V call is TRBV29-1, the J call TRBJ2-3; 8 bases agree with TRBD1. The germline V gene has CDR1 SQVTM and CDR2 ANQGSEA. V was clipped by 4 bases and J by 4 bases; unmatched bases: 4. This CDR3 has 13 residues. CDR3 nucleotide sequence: TGCAGCGTTGTCGAGACAGGGGCAGATACGCAGTATTTT. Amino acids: CSVVETGADTQYF.

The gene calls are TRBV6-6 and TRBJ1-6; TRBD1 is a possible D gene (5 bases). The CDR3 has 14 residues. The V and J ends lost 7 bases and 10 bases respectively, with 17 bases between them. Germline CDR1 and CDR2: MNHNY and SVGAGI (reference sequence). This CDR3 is CASTPGGVGSPLHF. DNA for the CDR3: TGTGCCAGCACCCCGGGGGGTGTCGGCTCACCCCTCCACTTT.

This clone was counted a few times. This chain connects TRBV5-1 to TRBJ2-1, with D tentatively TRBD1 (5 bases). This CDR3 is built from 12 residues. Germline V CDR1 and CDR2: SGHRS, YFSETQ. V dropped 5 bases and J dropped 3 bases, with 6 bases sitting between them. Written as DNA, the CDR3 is TGCGCCAGCAGTAGGGGCTACAATGAGCAGTTCTTC. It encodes CASSRGYNEQFF.

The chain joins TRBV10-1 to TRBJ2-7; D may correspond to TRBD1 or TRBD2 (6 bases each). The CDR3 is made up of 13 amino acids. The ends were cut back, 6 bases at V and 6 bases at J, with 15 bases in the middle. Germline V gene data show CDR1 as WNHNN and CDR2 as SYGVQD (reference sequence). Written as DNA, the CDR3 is TGCGCCAGCAGCTATATACAGGGAGGCGAGCAGTACTTC. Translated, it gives CASSYIQGGEQYF.

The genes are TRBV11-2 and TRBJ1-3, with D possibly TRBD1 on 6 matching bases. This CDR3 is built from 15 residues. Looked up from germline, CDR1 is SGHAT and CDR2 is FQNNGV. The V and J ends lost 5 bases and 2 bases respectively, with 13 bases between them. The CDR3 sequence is CASSSSTGAGNTIYF. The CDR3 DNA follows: TGTGCCAGCAGCAGCTCGACAGGCGCTGGAAACACCATATATTTT.

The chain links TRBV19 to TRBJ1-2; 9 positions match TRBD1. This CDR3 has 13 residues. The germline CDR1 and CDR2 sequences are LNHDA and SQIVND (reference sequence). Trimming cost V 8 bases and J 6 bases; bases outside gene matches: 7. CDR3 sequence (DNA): TGTGCCAGTGGAAGAGGACAGGGGCATGGCTACACCTTC. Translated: CASGRGQGHGYTF.

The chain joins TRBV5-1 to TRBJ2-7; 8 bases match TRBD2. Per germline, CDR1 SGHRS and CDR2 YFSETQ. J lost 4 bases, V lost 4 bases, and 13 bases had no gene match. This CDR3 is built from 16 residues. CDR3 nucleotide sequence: TGCGCCAGCAGCCCCACCTCGACTAGCGTCTCTTACGAGCAGTACTTC. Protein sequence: CASSPTSTSVSYEQYF. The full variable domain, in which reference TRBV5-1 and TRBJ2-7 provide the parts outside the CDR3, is KAGVTQTPRYLIKTRGQQVTLSCSPISGHRSVSWYQQTPGQGLQFLFEYFSETQRNKGNFPGRFSGRQFSNSRSEMNVSTLELGDSALYLCASSPTSTSVSYEQYFGPGTRLTVT.

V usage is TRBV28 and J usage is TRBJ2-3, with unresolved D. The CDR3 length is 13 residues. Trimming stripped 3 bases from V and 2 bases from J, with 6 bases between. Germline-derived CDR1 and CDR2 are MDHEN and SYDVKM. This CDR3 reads CASSFRNTDTQYF. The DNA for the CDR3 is TGTGCCAGCAGTTTCAGAAACACAGATACGCAGTATTTT.

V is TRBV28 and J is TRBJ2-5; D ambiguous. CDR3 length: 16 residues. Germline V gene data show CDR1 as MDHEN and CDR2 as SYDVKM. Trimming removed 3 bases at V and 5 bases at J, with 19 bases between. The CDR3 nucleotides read TGTGCCAGCAGTTTTGCGGACCGAGTGTTGGTGGAGACCCAGTACTTC. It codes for CASSFADRVLVETQYF.

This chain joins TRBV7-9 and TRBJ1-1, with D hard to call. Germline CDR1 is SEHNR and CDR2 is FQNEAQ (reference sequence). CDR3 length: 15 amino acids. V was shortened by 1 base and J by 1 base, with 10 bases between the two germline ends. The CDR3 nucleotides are TGTGCCAGCAGCTTAGAGGAGGGATGGAACACTGAAGCTTTCTTT. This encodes CASSLEEGWNTEAFF.

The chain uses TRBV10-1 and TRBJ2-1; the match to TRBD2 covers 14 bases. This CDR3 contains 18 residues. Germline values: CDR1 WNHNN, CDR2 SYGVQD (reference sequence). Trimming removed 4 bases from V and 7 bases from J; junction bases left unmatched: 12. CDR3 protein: CASSAHFMRTSGGNEQFF. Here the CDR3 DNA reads TGCGCCAGCAGTGCCCATTTCATGAGGACTAGCGGGGGGAATGAGCAGTTCTTC.

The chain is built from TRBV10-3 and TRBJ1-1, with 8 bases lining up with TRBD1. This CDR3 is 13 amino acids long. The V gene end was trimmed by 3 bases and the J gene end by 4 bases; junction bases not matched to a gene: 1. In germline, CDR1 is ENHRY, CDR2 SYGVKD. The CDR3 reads CAISDRGPTEAFF. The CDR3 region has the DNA TGTGCCATCAGTGACAGGGGGCCCACTGAAGCTTTCTTT.

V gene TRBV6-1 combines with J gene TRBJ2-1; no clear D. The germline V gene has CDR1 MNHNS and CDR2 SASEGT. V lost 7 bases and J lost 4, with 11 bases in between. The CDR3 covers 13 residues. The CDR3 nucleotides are TGTGCCAGCACCAACTTAAAATACAATGAGCAGTTCTTC. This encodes CASTNLKYNEQFF.

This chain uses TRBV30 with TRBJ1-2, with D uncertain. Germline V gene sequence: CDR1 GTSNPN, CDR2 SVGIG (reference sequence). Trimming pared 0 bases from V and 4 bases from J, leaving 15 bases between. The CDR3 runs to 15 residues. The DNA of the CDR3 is TGTGCCTGGAGTGTAGGCCATTTGATAGGCTATGGCTACACCTTC. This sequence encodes CAWSVGHLIGYGYTF.

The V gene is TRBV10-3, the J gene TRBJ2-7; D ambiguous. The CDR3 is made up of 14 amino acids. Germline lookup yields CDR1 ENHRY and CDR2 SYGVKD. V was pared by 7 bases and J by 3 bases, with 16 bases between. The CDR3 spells CAIKDTPVNYEQYF. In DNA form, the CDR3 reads TGTGCCATCAAAGACACGCCTGTCAACTACGAGCAGTACTTC.

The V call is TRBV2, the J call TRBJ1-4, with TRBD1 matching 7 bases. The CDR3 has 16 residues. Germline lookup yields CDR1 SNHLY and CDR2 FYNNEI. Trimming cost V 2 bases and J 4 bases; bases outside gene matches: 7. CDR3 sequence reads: CASSEFGTANNEKLFF. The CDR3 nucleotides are TGTGCCAGCAGTGAATTTGGGACAGCGAATAATGAAAAACTGTTTTTT.

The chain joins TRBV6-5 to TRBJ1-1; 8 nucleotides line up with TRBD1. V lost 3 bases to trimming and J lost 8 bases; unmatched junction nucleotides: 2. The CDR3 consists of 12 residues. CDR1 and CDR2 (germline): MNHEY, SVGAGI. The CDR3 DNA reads TGTGCCAGCAGTTATCAGGGGGCAGAAGCTTTCTTT. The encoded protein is CASSYQGAEAFF.